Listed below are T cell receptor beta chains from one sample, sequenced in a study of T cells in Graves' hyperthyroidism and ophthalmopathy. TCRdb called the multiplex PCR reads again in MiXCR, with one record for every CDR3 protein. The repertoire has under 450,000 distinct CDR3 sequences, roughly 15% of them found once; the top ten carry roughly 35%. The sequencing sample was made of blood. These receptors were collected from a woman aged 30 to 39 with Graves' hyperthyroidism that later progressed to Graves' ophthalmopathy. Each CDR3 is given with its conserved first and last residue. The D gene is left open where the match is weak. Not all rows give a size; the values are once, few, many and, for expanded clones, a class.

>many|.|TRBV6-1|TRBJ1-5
TGTGCCAGCAGTTACGGCGGTAGCAATCAGCCCCAGCATTTT
CASSYGGSNQPQHF
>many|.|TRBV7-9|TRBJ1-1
TGTGCCAGCAGCTTTAGCGATGAAGCTTTCTTT
CASSFSDEAFF
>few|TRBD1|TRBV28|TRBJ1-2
TGTGCCAGCAGCTTGACCGGGACAGGGGACGGCTACACCTTC
CASSLTGTGDGYTF
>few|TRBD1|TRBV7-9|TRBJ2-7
TGTGCCAGCAGCTATGGGACAGATCCACCCTACGAGCAGTACTTC
CASSYGTDPPYEQYF
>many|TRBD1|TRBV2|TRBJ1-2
TGTGCCAGCAGTGAAGGCAGGGGGCTAGGGTATGGCTACACCTTC
CASSEGRGLGYGYTF
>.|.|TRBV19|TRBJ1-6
TGTGCCAGTAGTATAGCGGAGAGTTCGGTTTCACCCCTCCACTTT
CASSIAESSVSPLHF
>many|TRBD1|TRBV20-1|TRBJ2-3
TGCAGTCCATTGGGACAGGGGGAATCAGATACGCAGTATTTT
CSPLGQGESDTQYF
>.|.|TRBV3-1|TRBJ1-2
TGTGCCAGCAGCCTCCGTTCGGGGACCTATGGCTACACCTTC
CASSLRSGTYGYTF
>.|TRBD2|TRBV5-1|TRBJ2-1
TGCGCCAGCAGTGTAGCGGGAGGGCCCGATGAGCAGTTCTTC
CASSVAGGPDEQFF
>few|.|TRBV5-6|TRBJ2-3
TGTGCCAGCAGCTTGTTTCGGTCGATCACAGATACGCAGTATTTT
CASSLFRSITDTQYF
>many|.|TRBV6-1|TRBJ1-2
TGTGCCAGCAGTCCCCAAAAGGGGGGGAGGACCTTC
CASSPQKGGRTF
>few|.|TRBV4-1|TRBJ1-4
TGCGCCAGCAGCCGGAGCCAGGGATGGGGCGCAACTAATGAAAAACTGTTTTTT
CASSRSQGWGATNEKLFF
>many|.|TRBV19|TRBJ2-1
TGTGCCAGTAGTACCCCCGACAGTCTAATCAGCAATGAGCAGTTCTTC
CASSTPDSLISNEQFF
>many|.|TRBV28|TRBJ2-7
TGTGCCAGCAGAGCAGCCGGGACTTTGAATTTCGTCGAGCAGTACTTC
CASRAAGTLNFVEQYF
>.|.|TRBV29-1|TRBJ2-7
TGCAGCGTTACCGACAGGGGACTACGTGGGGAGCAGTACTTC
CSVTDRGLRGEQYF
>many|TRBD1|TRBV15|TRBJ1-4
TGTGCCACCAGCACCGGGACAGGGGGTAATGAAAAACTGTTTTTT
CATSTGTGGNEKLFF
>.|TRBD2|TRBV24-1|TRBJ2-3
TGTGCCACCAGTGACCGGGGACTAGCGGCAGATACGCAGTATTTT
CATSDRGLAADTQYF
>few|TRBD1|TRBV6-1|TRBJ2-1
TGTGCCAGCAGTGCTAATACAGGGGGATCCTACAATGAGCAGTTCTTC
CASSANTGGSYNEQFF
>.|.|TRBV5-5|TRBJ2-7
TGTGCCAGCAGCTTCCAAGGCCAGGGGAGCTCCTACGAGCAGTACTTC
CASSFQGQGSSYEQYF